This TCR beta chain was observed in a study of shared clonotypes between healthy human individuals. Sequencing was at deep level. Ten immunoSEQ deep assay plates were used to sequence unsorted PBMC DNA. The table came from immunoSEQ multiplex PCR; TCRdb's copy has only in-frame clones and leaves some out. The profile shows more than 450,000 clones, approximately 85% of them singletons. When samples were unsorted, 75 million to 95 million PBMCs were used for genomic DNA. Between the trimmed V and J ends, which lost 4 bases and 4 bases, there was a span of 16 bases. This CDR3 comprises 15 residues. The V gene's germline CDR1 is MGHRA and CDR2 YSYEKL.

This chain uses TRBV4-1 with TRBJ2-5; the D gene is possibly TRBD2 (6 bases). This sequence originates from a woman in her thirties or forties in good health. Some clones in this sample may be carry-over from other donors' samples. The sequenced material came from PBMCs. The CDR3 DNA is TGCGCCAGCAGCCGGGGGACGGGAGTAGGAGAGACCCAGTACTTC. Translating gives CASSRGTGVGETQYF.